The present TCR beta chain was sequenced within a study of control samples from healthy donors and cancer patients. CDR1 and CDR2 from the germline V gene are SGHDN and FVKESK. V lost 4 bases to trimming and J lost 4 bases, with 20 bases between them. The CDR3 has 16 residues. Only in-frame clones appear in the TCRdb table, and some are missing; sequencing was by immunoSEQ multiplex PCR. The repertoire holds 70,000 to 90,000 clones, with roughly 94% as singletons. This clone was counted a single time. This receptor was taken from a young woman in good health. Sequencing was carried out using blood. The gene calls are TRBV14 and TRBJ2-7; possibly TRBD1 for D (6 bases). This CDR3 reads CASSRTGTPNLYEQYF. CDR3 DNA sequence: TGTGCCAGCAGCCGTACCGGGACACCTAATCTTTACGAGCAGTACTTC.